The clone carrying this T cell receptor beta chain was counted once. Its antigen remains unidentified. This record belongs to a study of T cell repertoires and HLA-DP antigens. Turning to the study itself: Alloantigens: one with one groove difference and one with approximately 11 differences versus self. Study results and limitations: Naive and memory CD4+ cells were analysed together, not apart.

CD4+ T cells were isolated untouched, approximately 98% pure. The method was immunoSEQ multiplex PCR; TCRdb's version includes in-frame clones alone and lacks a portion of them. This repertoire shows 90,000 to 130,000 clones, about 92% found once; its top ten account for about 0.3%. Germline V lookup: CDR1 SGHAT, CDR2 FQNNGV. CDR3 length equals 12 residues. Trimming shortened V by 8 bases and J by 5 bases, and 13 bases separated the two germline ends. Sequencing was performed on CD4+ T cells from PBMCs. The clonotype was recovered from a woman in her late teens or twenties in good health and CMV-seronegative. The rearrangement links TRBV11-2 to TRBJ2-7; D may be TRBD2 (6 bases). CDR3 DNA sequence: TGTGCCAGCTCTATCGGAGGGGACGAGCAGTACGTC. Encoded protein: CASSIGGDEQYV.